This T cell receptor beta chain was captured in a study of patients and donors after allogeneic stem cell transplantation. One entry per CDR3 protein, called by TCRdb with MiXCR from the RT-PCR reads. The table shows about 960,000 distinct CDR3 sequences, with approximately 18% occurring only once. Germline V gene sequence: CDR1 SGDLS, CDR2 YYNGEE. The CDR3 consists of 13 residues. The V and J ends lost 4 bases and 8 bases, in that order; junction bases with no gene match: 4. The sample consisted of blood, either unsorted or a sorted T cell fraction (not recorded which). This sequence joins TRBV9 and TRBJ2-1, with 9 bases matching TRBD2. The clonotype comes from a human donor who was either an allogeneic HSCT recipient or a stem cell or donor lymphocyte infusion donor (not recorded which). It is not recorded whose cells these are; they may come from a transplant donor. The CDR3 nucleotides are TGTGCCAGCAGCCGCGGGAGGGGCGATGAGCAGTTCTTC. Protein product: CASSRGRGDEQFF.